This passage covers 24 T cell receptor beta chains from one sample sequenced in a study of neoadjuvant anti-PD-1 for oral cavity cancer. Produced via immunoSEQ multiplex PCR; TCRdb's table is partial and in-frame only. The sample consists of approximately 11,000 clones, around 52% of them appearing once. Sequenced material: tumor tissue, taken before nivolumab (anti-PD-1) treatment. The receptors were sampled from a person aged 40 to 85 with oral cavity squamous cell carcinoma.

This clone is termed medium-sized. This chain uses TRBV7-2 with TRBJ2-7, with D perhaps TRBD1 (6 bases). Trimming cost V 5 bases and J 6 bases, with 14 bases left between them. This CDR3 has 13 residues. From germline, CDR1 is SGHTA and CDR2 FQGNSA. This CDR3 is CASSPYRVFEQYF. CDR3 bases: TGTGCCAGCAGCCCCTACAGGGTTTTCGAGCAGTACTTC.

The chain recombines TRBV5-1 with TRBJ1-2; no clear D. Germline CDR1 reads SGHRS; CDR2 reads YFSETQ. V gave up 0 bases and J gave up 8 bases, with 20 bases separating them. This CDR3 is built from 16 residues. The DNA for the CDR3 is TGCGCCAGCAGCTTGGACGGGCTTGGGGTTAAAGAGGGCTACACCTTC. Its protein product is CASSLDGLGVKEGYTF.

The V gene is TRBV4-3, the J gene TRBJ2-6, with 10 positions matching TRBD1. Germline CDR1 is LGHNA and CDR2 is YSLEER. The V gene end was trimmed by 3 bases and the J gene end by 2 bases; junction bases not matched to a gene: 7. CDR3 length equals 18 residues. The CDR3 is CASSHLGQGVAGANVLTF. The CDR3 coding sequence is TGCGCCAGCAGCCACTTAGGACAGGGGGTTGCTGGGGCCAACGTCCTGACTTTC.

V usage is TRBV18 and J usage is TRBJ1-2; possible D gene TRBD1, 5 bases. Trimming shortened V by 3 bases and J by 4 bases, and 9 bases separated the two germline ends. Germline values: CDR1 KGHSH, CDR2 LQKENI. The CDR3 has 13 residues. The DNA of the CDR3 is TGTGCCAGCTCACCTGACAGCCGCTATGGCTACACCTTC. It translates to CASSPDSRYGYTF.

V usage is TRBV4-3 and J usage is TRBJ1-1, with D maybe TRBD1 (5 bases). Germline CDR1 is LGHNA and CDR2 is YSLEER. Trimming removed 0 bases from V and 0 bases from J, with 11 bases in between. CDR3 size: 16 residues. CDR3 nucleotide sequence: TGCGCCAGCAGCCAAGATCGGGGCGCGATGAACACTGAAGCTTTCTTT. Translation: CASSQDRGAMNTEAFF.

This clone was observed a single time. The chain joins TRBV7-8 to TRBJ2-3; 10 bases are shared with TRBD1. CDR3 length equals 16 residues. After removal of 5 bases from V and 2 bases from J, the junction contained 7 bases not matched to a gene. Germline CDR1 SGHVS, CDR2 FQNEAQ. The CDR3 sequence is CASSPPGTGDTDTQYF. The CDR3 DNA reads TGTGCCAGCAGCCCGCCGGGGACAGGGGACACAGATACGCAGTATTTT.

By sample share, this clone is medium-sized. The gene calls are TRBV4-3 and TRBJ2-5; 10 bases are shared with TRBD1. The CDR3 loop spans 15 amino acids. The V gene end was trimmed by 4 bases and the J gene end by 5 bases; junction bases not matched to a gene: 7. The germline V gene has CDR1 LGHNA and CDR2 YSLEER. The CDR3 coding sequence is TGCGCCAGCAGCCGGTGGGACAGGGGAGAGGAGACCCAGTACTTC. Residues: CASSRWDRGEETQYF.

The V and J genes are TRBV7-8 and TRBJ2-3; 11 bases match TRBD2. V lost 6 bases, J lost 6 bases, and 8 bases stayed unmatched. The germline gives CDR1 SGHVS, CDR2 FQNEAQ. The length of the CDR3 is 15 residues. This CDR3 is CASSLLAGAGDTQYF. In nucleotides, the CDR3 is TGTGCCAGCAGTTTACTAGCGGGGGCAGGGGATACGCAGTATTTT.

The chain carries TRBV6-6 and TRBJ2-5; D tentatively fits TRBD1 or TRBD2 (5 bases each). With 6 bases removed from V and 3 bases from J, the gap between germline ends came to 17 bases. This CDR3 has 15 residues. Germline V gene sequence: CDR1 MNHNY, CDR2 SVGAGI (reference sequence). CDR3 in amino acids: CASSSGTAWEETQYF. DNA of the CDR3: TGTGCCAGCAGCTCCGGGACCGCTTGGGAAGAGACCCAGTACTTC.

The chain uses TRBV30 and TRBJ1-6; maybe TRBD1 (5 bases). The V and J ends lost 1 base and 3 bases respectively, with 16 bases between them. Germline CDR1 is GTSNPN and CDR2 is SVGIG (reference sequence). The CDR3 sequence is 17 residues long. The CDR3 DNA is TGTGCCTGGAGTGCCGGGACGGGAGGATTCTATAATTCACCCCTCCACTTT. It translates to CAWSAGTGGFYNSPLHF.

The V call is TRBV7-2, the J call TRBJ2-3, with 10 bases fitting TRBD2. This CDR3 is 17 amino acids long. V was pared by 2 bases and J by 1 base, with 6 bases of the junction left unmatched. Germline V gene lookup returns CDR1 SGHTA and CDR2 FQGNSA. This chain's CDR3 is CASSLKAGGRGTDTQYF. The CDR3 DNA sequence: TGTGCCAGCAGCTTAAAAGCGGGGGGGCGTGGCACAGATACGCAGTATTTT.

This chain joins TRBV7-9 and TRBJ2-1; D not resolved. V was clipped by 4 bases and J by 6 bases, with 10 bases between them. The CDR3 runs 13 residues. Germline V CDR1 and CDR2: SEHNR, FQNEAQ (reference sequence). The CDR3 DNA follows: TGTGCCAGCAGCTCCCACCCACTCAATGAGCAGTTCTTC. It yields the protein CASSSHPLNEQFF. The variable domain in full, completed from reference TRBV7-9 and TRBJ2-1, reads DTGVSQNPRHKITKRGQNVTFRCDPISEHNRLYWYRQTLGQGPEFLTYFQNEAQLEKSRLLSDRFSAERPKGSFSTLEIQRTEQGDSAMYLCASSSHPLNEQFFGPGTRLTVL.

The J gene is TRBJ1-4, the V gene TRBV5-4; TRBD1 matches at 7 bases. Germline V CDR1 and CDR2: SGHNT, YYREEE (reference sequence). With V trimmed by 2 bases and J by 7 bases, 5 bases remained unmatched. There are 14 residues in the CDR3. The CDR3 reads CASSFTGEGEKLFF. For the CDR3, the DNA is TGTGCCAGCAGCTTTACAGGGGAGGGTGAAAAACTGTTTTTT.

The J gene is TRBJ2-3, the V gene TRBV7-2, with D uncertain. This CDR3 has 12 residues. The germline V and J ends were trimmed by 1 base and 5 bases, with 4 bases remaining between them. From germline, CDR1 is SGHTA and CDR2 FQGNSA. CDR3 nucleotide sequence: TGTGCCAGCAGCTTAGAACTAGATACGCAGTATTTT. As protein: CASSLELDTQYF. Variable domain in full (rest from reference TRBV7-2 and TRBJ2-3): GAGVSQSPSNKVTEKGKDVELRCDPISGHTALYWYRQSLGQGLEFLIYFQGNSAPDKSGLPSDRFSAERTGGSVSTLTIQRTQQEDSAVYLCASSLELDTQYFGPGTRLTVL.

This clone is termed medium-sized (0.01 to 0.1%). V and J are TRBV7-2 and TRBJ2-1; weak D call: TRBD1 (6 bases). The CDR3 loop spans 13 amino acids. Germline V CDR1 and CDR2: SGHTA, FQGNSA. Deletions cut 1 base from V and 8 bases from J, with 9 bases between. The CDR3: CASSLDRVDEQFF. The CDR3 DNA follows: TGTGCCAGCAGCTTAGACAGGGTCGATGAGCAGTTCTTC.

This clone was seen a few times. The chain links TRBV7-9 to TRBJ1-2; 7 nucleotides line up with TRBD1. The CDR3 is 15 residues long. J was trimmed by 5 bases and V by 3 bases; bases with no gene match: 9. Per germline, CDR1 SEHNR and CDR2 FQNEAQ (reference sequence). This CDR3 is CASSFFTGVPYGYTF. As DNA, the CDR3 is TGTGCCAGCAGCTTCTTCACAGGGGTCCCGTATGGCTACACCTTC.

This clone was picked up one time. The rearrangement links TRBV6-1 to TRBJ1-3; D is unresolved. This CDR3 has 16 amino acids. The V gene lost 1 base and the J gene lost 3 bases, with 13 bases spanning the gap. CDR1 is MNHNS and CDR2 is SASEGT in the germline V gene. The CDR3 protein is CASSEDEGGGGNTIYF. The CDR3 nucleotides are TGTGCCAGCAGTGAAGACGAGGGAGGTGGTGGAAACACCATATATTTT.

The genes are TRBV15 and TRBJ2-7; D might be TRBD2 (6 bases). This CDR3 is 15 amino acids long. Germline V gives CDR1 LNHNV, CDR2 YYDKDF (reference sequence). The V end lost 1 base, the J end lost 5 bases, and 15 bases lay between the germline ends. CDR3 amino acids: CATSRAGGYLHEQYF. The CDR3 DNA reads as TGTGCCACCAGCAGAGCCGGAGGGTATTTGCACGAGCAGTACTTC.

The gene calls are TRBV28 and TRBJ1-2, with 8 bases matching TRBD1. The trim removed 6 bases at V and 0 bases at J, leaving 3 bases unmatched. Looked up from germline, CDR1 is MDHEN and CDR2 is SYDVKM. This CDR3 is built from 14 residues. The CDR3 protein is CASSLGQANYGYTF. In DNA form, the CDR3 reads TGTGCCAGCAGCTTGGGACAGGCTAACTATGGCTACACCTTC.

V usage is TRBV5-5 and J usage is TRBJ1-2; D is unclear. Trimming took off 4 bases at V and 6 bases at J, with 16 bases between the two ends. The germline V gene encodes CDR1 SGHKS and CDR2 YYEKEE (reference sequence). The CDR3 is made up of 14 amino acids. CDR3 sequence reads: CASSTWTAPHGYTF. CDR3 coding DNA: TGTGCCAGCAGCACATGGACCGCTCCCCATGGCTACACCTTC.

The rearrangement uses TRBV30 and TRBJ2-2; 8 bases are a match to TRBD1. This CDR3 contains 16 residues. V dropped 0 bases and J dropped 7; count of bases not matched to a gene: 10. Germline V gene data show CDR1 as GTSNPN and CDR2 as SVGIG (reference sequence). The CDR3, as DNA: TGTGCCTGGAGTGTAGAATTGGCAGGGGGCCTCGGGGAGCTGTTTTTT. Its protein is CAWSVELAGGLGELFF.

The chain joins TRBV12-5 to TRBJ2-2; D is uncertain. This CDR3 is 14 amino acids long. Germline V gene sequence: CDR1 LGHNT, CDR2 FRNRAP. V was pared by 1 base and J by 1 base, with 4 bases between. The CDR3 DNA sequence: TGTGCTAGTGGTTTGGGACTGAACACCGGGGAGCTGTTTTTT. It specifies CASGLGLNTGELFF.

This clone came up once. The chain recombines TRBV5-5 with TRBJ2-3; D is perhaps TRBD1 or TRBD2 (5 bases each). CDR1 is SGHKS, CDR2 YYEKEE, per germline (reference sequence). This CDR3 contains 17 residues. Trimming took off 3 bases at V and 0 bases at J, with 17 bases between the two ends. CDR3: CASSWTRDVPSTDTQYF. The CDR3 DNA reads TGTGCCAGCAGCTGGACCCGGGACGTCCCTAGCACAGATACGCAGTATTTT.

The chain couples TRBV27 to TRBJ2-2; D possibly corresponds to TRBD2 (5 bases). Germline CDR1 MNHEY, CDR2 SMNVEV (reference sequence). Trimming took off 3 bases at V and 6 bases at J, with 8 bases between the two ends. The CDR3 length is 13 residues. CDR3 nucleotide sequence: TGTGCCAGCAGTTTCGGGGTTGCCGGGGAGCTGTTTTTT. It encodes CASSFGVAGELFF.